The 8 T cell receptor beta chains given below trace back to one sample, sequenced in a study of Ad26.COV2.S vaccination and SARS-CoV-2 variants. Treatment of the sample: some 20 received Ad26.COV2.S at low or high dose, single or two shots; 5 received placebo; per-sample allocation not given. Sampling was performed 63 days after the first vaccine or placebo injection. Sequenced by immunoSEQ multiplex PCR; TCRdb stores in-frame clones only, minus some. The table lists hundreds of thousands of clones, approximately 81% of them singletons, with 2.5% to 3.5% in the top ten. The source was peripheral blood, collected in a trial of Ad26.COV2.S vaccine versus placebo. The receptors stem from a person aged 18-60 years who received the Ad26.COV2.S COVID-19 vaccine or a placebo.

V and J are TRBV6-4 and TRBJ2-1; 12 bases agree with TRBD2. The junction had 4 bases not matched to a gene; V was cut back by 4 bases and J by 9 bases. Germline CDR1 reads MRHNA; CDR2 reads SNTAGT. This CDR3 has 14 residues. The CDR3 DNA follows: TGTGCCAGCAGTGCTAGCGGGGGGGCAACTGAGCAGTTCTTC. Translation gives CASSASGGATEQFF.

This clone is a singleton in its sample. The chain has TRBV7-2 and TRBJ2-1, with no clear D. Germline assignment: CDR1 SGHTA and CDR2 FQGNSA. The CDR3 spans 11 residues. V was clipped by 5 bases and J by 12 bases, with 11 bases between them. The CDR3 loop is CASSLPPGQFF. CDR3 nucleotides: TGTGCCAGCAGCCTACCCCCGGGGCAGTTCTTC.

The sample holds a few counts of this clone. The chain couples TRBV18 to TRBJ1-6; D not certain. CDR3 length equals 14 residues. From germline, CDR1 is KGHSH and CDR2 LQKENI. V shed 1 base and J shed 7 bases, with 8 bases lying between them. The CDR3 DNA reads TGTGCCAGCTCACCACAGGATCGGAATTCACCCCTCCACTTT. Encoded protein: CASSPQDRNSPLHF. Together with reference TRBV18 and TRBJ1-6, the CDR3 gives the full variable domain: NAGVMQNPRHLVRRRGQEARLRCSPMKGHSHVYWYRQLPEEGLKFMVYLQKENIIDESGMPKERFSAEFPKEGPSILRIQQVVRGDSAAYFCASSPQDRNSPLHFGNGTRLTVT.

The chain has TRBV20-1 and TRBJ2-3, with D possibly called TRBD1 or TRBD2 (5 bases each). V was trimmed by 3 bases and J by 4 bases, leaving 14 bases between them. The CDR3 has 14 amino acids. Germline V gene data show CDR1 as DFQATT and CDR2 as SNEGSKA (reference sequence). The CDR3 loop reads CSASRGLGADTQYF. In DNA form, the CDR3 reads TGCAGTGCTAGTCGCGGCTTGGGGGCAGATACGCAGTATTTT.

The gene calls are TRBV11-2 and TRBJ2-2; D is perhaps TRBD2 (5 bases). The V gene lost 4 bases and the J gene lost 7 bases, with 13 bases spanning the gap. CDR3 length: 14 amino acids. Germline CDR1 and CDR2: SGHAT and FQNNGV. CDR3 nucleotide sequence: TGTGCCAGCAGCTCCCGTCTTCGGGGCGGGGAGCTGTTTTTT. Its protein product is CASSSRLRGGELFF.

The chain uses TRBV3-1 (or the pseudogene TRBV3-2) and TRBJ2-5; 13 bases agree with TRBD2. There are 18 residues in the CDR3. Unmatched junction bases numbered 8, after V lost 2 bases and J lost 2 bases. CDR1 and CDR2 (germline): LGHDT, YNNKEL (reference sequence). The CDR3 here is CASSQTKTSGGNQETQYF. DNA of the CDR3: TGTGCCAGCAGCCAAACAAAGACTAGCGGGGGGAATCAAGAGACCCAGTACTTC.

CDR3 bases: TGCGCCAGCAGCCAAGTGTCAGCAGGGACCGGGGGCAATCAGCCCCAGCATTTT. This gives the protein CASSQVSAGTGGNQPQHF. V and J are TRBV4-1 and TRBJ1-5, with D perhaps TRBD1 (5 bases). The CDR3 is 18 amino acids. Trimming stripped 1 base from V and 2 bases from J, with 18 bases between. Germline CDR1 MGHRA, CDR2 YSYEKL.

The chain's CDR3 is CASSRRLAGGGLVTDTQYF. The DNA for the CDR3 is TGTGCCAGCAGCCGCCGACTAGCGGGGGGGGGTTTGGTAACAGATACGCAGTATTTT. The V call is TRBV11-2, the J call TRBJ2-3; 14 positions match TRBD2. The CDR3 spans 19 residues. The junction had 13 bases not matched to a gene; V was cut back by 5 bases and J by 3 bases. Germline V gives CDR1 SGHAT, CDR2 FQNNGV.